These 10 T cell receptor beta chains came from one sample sequenced in a study of blood T cell repertoires in COVID-19. Assay: immunoSEQ multiplex PCR; the TCRdb copy retains only in-frame clones and omits some. The sample includes 200,000 to 250,000 clones, 86% of them seen just once. The source material was peripheral blood. Source of these receptors: a woman aged 25 to 45 who had recovered from COVID-19.

V is TRBV6-2 or TRBV6-3 and J is TRBJ2-5; possibly TRBD2 for D (6 bases). The V end lost 5 bases, the J end lost 2 bases, and 9 bases lay between the germline ends. Germline V gene lookup returns CDR1 MNHEY and CDR2 SVGEGT. CDR3 size: 13 residues. The CDR3 reads CASSRDLQETQYF. CDR3 sequence (DNA): TGTGCCAGCAGTCGGGACTTGCAAGAGACCCAGTACTTC.

This sequence joins TRBV11-3 and TRBJ2-1; 7 bases map to TRBD1. Germline loops: CDR1 SGHNT, CDR2 YENEEA. Trimming cost V 1 base and J 5 bases; bases outside gene matches: 2. The CDR3 length is 14 residues. This CDR3 is CASSLGQGDNEQFF. The DNA of the CDR3 is TGTGCCAGCAGCTTAGGCCAGGGGGACAATGAGCAGTTCTTC.

This chain links TRBV5-4 with TRBJ2-7; D might be TRBD1 (6 bases). CDR3 size: 15 residues. V shed 2 bases and J shed 2 bases, with 14 bases lying between them. In germline, CDR1 is SGHNT, CDR2 YYREEE (reference sequence). The CDR3 nucleotides read TGTGCCAGCAGCTTTCGGAGACAGGAAACCTACGAGCAGTACTTC. This codes for CASSFRRQETYEQYF.

The chain combines TRBV7-2 with TRBJ1-1, with TRBD1 matching over 7 bases. Germline V gene data show CDR1 as SGHTA and CDR2 as FQGNSA. CDR3 size: 16 residues. With V trimmed by 2 bases and J by 0 bases, 6 bases remained unmatched. CDR3 sequence: CASSLTTGSMNTEAFF. CDR3 coding DNA: TGTGCCAGCAGCTTAACGACAGGGTCAATGAACACTGAAGCTTTCTTT.

The V gene is TRBV13, the J gene TRBJ1-5; 8 bases match TRBD1. Germline CDR1 and CDR2: PRHDT and FYEKMQ (reference sequence). The CDR3 has 15 amino acids. The V and J ends lost 0 bases and 6 bases, in that order; junction bases with no gene match: 4. The CDR3 region is CASSLGRTGTQPQHF. The CDR3 DNA is TGTGCCAGCAGCTTAGGCCGGACAGGGACTCAGCCCCAGCATTTT.

The chain combines TRBV7-2 with TRBJ2-3; 9 bases agree with TRBD2. The CDR3 is 14 amino acids. Germline V gene lookup returns CDR1 SGHTA and CDR2 FQGNSA. The junction had 4 bases not matched to a gene; V was cut back by 4 bases and J by 5 bases. The CDR3 DNA reads as TGTGCCAGCAGCTCCGGGACTAGCCGAGATACGCAGTATTTT. Translated, it gives CASSSGTSRDTQYF.

The V call is TRBV18, the J call TRBJ1-5; D not resolved. Trimming removed 6 bases from V and 0 bases from J, with 12 bases in between. CDR1 is KGHSH and CDR2 is LQKENI in the germline V gene. The CDR3 length is 15 residues. The CDR3 DNA is TGTGCCAGCTCGCAGAATGACATTAGCAATCAGCCCCAGCATTTT. This sequence encodes CASSQNDISNQPQHF. Complete variable domain (other parts from reference TRBV18 and TRBJ1-5): NAGVMQNPRHLVRRRGQEARLRCSPMKGHSHVYWYRQLPEEGLKFMVYLQKENIIDESGMPKERFSAEFPKEGPSILRIQQVVRGDSAAYFCASSQNDISNQPQHFGDGTRLSIL.

The V and J genes are TRBV6-4 and TRBJ1-2; 8 bases fit TRBD1. The CDR3 is 15 residues long. Trimming at V came to 0 bases and at J to 7 bases, leaving 7 bases not matched to a gene. Germline V gene data show CDR1 as MRHNA and CDR2 as SNTAGT. CDR3 DNA sequence: TGTGCCAGCAGTGACTCAGCGACAGGGGAGCGTGGCTACACCTTC. Translating gives CASSDSATGERGYTF.

As DNA, the CDR3 is TGTGCCAGCAGCCGGGCGGTTGGCGGGGGCTACAATGAGCAGTTCTTC. Its translation: CASSRAVGGGYNEQFF. This chain links TRBV7-9 with TRBJ2-1; TRBD2 matches at 7 bases. CDR3 length: 16 amino acids. Germline loops: CDR1 SEHNR, CDR2 FQNEAQ (reference sequence). V was pared by 5 bases and J by 3 bases, with 10 bases of the junction left unmatched.

The chain uses TRBV5-1 and TRBJ2-1, with TRBD2 matching over 13 bases. Germline V gene data show CDR1 as SGHRS and CDR2 as YFSETQ. Unmatched junction bases numbered 6, after V lost 4 bases and J lost 8 bases. This CDR3 has 15 amino acids. The CDR3 region has the DNA TGCGCCAGCAGCCTGACTAGCGGGGGGCCCGATGAGCAGTTCTTC. Translating it yields CASSLTSGGPDEQFF.